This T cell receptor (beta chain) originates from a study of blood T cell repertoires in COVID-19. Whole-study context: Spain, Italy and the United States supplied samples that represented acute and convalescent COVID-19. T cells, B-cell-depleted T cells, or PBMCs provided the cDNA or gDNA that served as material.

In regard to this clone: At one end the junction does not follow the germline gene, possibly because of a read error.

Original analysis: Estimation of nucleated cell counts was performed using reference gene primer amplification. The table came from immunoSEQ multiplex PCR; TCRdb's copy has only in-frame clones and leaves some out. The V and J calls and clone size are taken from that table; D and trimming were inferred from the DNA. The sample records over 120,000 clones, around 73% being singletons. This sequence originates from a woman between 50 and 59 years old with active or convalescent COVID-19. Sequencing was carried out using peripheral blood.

CDR3 sequence reads: CASSTGEDQPQHF. The CDR3 coding sequence is TGTGCTAGCAGCACAGGGGAGGATCAGCCCCAGCATTTT. The chain recombines TRBV7-7 with TRBJ1-5, with 7 bases identical to TRBD1. There are 13 residues in the CDR3. The germline V gene encodes CDR1 SSHAT and CDR2 FNYEAQ (reference sequence).